This TCR beta chain was documented in a study of blood T cells in healthy people across ages. Broader study findings: Per million T cells, TCR beta diversity dropped roughly linearly as age increased.

Together with a sample-barcoded 5' primer, a J-beta primer mix was included in a second PCR lasting about 7 to 12 cycles. TCRdb redid the calling of the 5' RACE reads with MiXCR, one entry per CDR3 protein. The data contain nearly 800,000 distinct CDR3 sequences, just under 25% of them singletons. Worth noting for this clonotype: Antigen: not known.

Germline CDR1 is SGHAT and CDR2 is FQNNGV. The CDR3 totals 16 residues. Deletions cut 7 bases from V and 2 bases from J, with 19 bases between. The data were also submitted as part of a second study, on T cells of mothers and their children.

This sequence was found in a boy between 5 and 17 years old in good health. This chain joins TRBV11-2 and TRBJ2-3; no definite D call. Sequencing was carried out using blood. Here the CDR3 DNA reads TGTGCCAGCACCACCCTATGGGGTAGAAACACAGATACGCAGTATTTT. Residues: CASTTLWGRNTDTQYF.